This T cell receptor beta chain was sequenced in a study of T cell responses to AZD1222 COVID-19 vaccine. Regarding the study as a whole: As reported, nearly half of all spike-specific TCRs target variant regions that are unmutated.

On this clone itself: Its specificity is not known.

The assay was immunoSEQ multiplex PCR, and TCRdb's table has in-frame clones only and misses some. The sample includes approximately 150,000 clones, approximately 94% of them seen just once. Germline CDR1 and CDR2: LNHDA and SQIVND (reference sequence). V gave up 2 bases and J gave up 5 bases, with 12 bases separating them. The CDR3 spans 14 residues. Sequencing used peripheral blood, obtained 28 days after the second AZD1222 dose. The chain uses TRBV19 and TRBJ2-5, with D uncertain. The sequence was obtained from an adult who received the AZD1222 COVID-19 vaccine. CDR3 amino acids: CASSIPRQWETQYF. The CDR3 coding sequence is TGTGCCAGTAGTATACCTCGGCAGTGGGAGACCCAGTACTTC.